This TCR beta chain was retrieved from a study of beta chain features in type 1 diabetes. Whole-study context: Sorted cell examination encompassed 85 million to 130 million cells across all samples. Study results and limitations: Patients' naive, central memory and Treg TCRB repertoires seemed closer to one another than those of healthy donors. Whether TCRB rearrangement is influenced by HLA type went unresolved here.

As every portion of the isolated RNA was reverse transcribed, the sequencing read expressed TCRB transcripts. Sequencing used immunoSEQ multiplex PCR; TCRdb keeps in-frame clones, though not all of them. The sample lists hundreds of thousands of clones; 15% were seen once. Deletions cut 0 bases from V and 2 bases from J, with 8 bases between. This CDR3 is 14 amino acids long. The germline V gene encodes CDR1 SGHRS and CDR2 YFSETQ. Regarding this clone: Its antigen remains unknown. Other DNA sequences from this sample encode an identical CDR3 as well.

Purity of each sorted population was above 98%. The rearrangement joins TRBV5-1 to TRBJ2-5; D gene unclear. The receptor was derived from a man aged 18 to 30 in good health. The material sequenced was naive CD4+ T cells from blood. This chain's CDR3 is CASSLVGSQETQYF. CDR3 DNA sequence: TGCGCCAGCAGCTTGGTGGGCAGTCAAGAGACCCAGTACTTC.